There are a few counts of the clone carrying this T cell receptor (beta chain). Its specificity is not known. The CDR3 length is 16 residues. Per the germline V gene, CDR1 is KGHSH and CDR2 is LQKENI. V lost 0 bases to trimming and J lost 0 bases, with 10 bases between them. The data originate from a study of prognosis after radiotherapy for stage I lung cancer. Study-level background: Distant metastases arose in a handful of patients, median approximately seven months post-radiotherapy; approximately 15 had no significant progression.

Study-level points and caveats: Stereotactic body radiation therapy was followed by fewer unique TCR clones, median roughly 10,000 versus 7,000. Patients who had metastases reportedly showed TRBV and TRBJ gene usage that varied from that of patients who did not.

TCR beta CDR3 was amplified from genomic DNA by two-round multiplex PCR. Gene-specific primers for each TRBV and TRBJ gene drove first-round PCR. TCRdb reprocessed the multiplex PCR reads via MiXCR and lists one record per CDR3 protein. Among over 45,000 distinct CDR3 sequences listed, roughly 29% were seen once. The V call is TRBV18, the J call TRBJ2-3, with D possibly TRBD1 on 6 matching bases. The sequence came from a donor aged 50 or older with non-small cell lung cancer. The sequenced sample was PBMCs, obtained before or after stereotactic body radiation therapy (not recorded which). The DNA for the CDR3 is TGTGCCAGCTCACCACCGGGGGCAGGGAGCACAGATACGCAGTATTTT. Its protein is CASSPPGAGSTDTQYF.